Below are 4 T cell receptor beta chains sequenced from a single sample in a study of STAT5B mutations in CD4+ large granular lymphocyte leukemia. The protocol was immunoSEQ multiplex PCR, while the TCRdb copy is restricted to in-frame clones and leaves out a portion. Altogether about 30,000 clones are present, about 69% being singletons, with the ten largest covering 3% to 3.5%. Sequenced sample: CD4+ T cells from blood buffy coats. The receptors were sampled from a human donor in good health.

This chain's CDR3 is CASSARDRGRYEQYF. The CDR3 DNA reads as TGTGCCAGCAGTGCTCGGGACAGGGGGCGATACGAGCAGTACTTC. This chain uses TRBV6-1 with TRBJ2-7; 12 positions match TRBD1. Per germline, CDR1 MNHNS and CDR2 SASEGT. The ends lost 4 bases at V and 4 bases at J; junction bases unmatched: 5. The CDR3 totals 15 residues.

J is TRBJ2-6 and V is TRBV21-1. TRBV21-1 represents a pseudogene. This CDR3 has 17 residues. CDR3 in amino acids: CASSTRTCLGQANVLTF. CDR3 DNA sequence: TGTGCCAGCAGCACTCGGACCTGCCTCGGTCAGGCCAACGTCCTGACTTTC.

This clone was seen a handful of times. This chain links TRBV19 with TRBJ1-5, with D possibly being TRBD1 (6 bases). The CDR3 runs 15 residues. V gave up 4 bases and J gave up 5 bases, with 15 bases separating them. Germline CDR1 and CDR2: LNHDA and SQIVND (reference sequence). CDR3 DNA: TGTGCCAGTAGTACAGGGGATGGGTTGTATCAGCCCCAGCATTTT. This encodes CASSTGDGLYQPQHF.

V usage is TRBV4-3 and J usage is TRBJ2-7; D unresolved. CDR1 is LGHNA, CDR2 YSLEER, per germline. The CDR3 contains 14 residues. Trimming left V 1 base short and J 7 bases short, with 14 bases between. CDR3 DNA: TGCGCCAGCAGCCAAGGCCTGGCCCCCGGAGAGCAGTACTTC. Its protein product is CASSQGLAPGEQYF.